Sequencing of this T cell receptor beta chain was carried out in a study of CXCR3-negative and CXCR3-positive naive CD8 T cells. General observations from the study: Sequencing showed both naive subsets with comparably high diversity, and memory CD8+ cells much lower.

CDR1 is SGHAT, CDR2 FQNNGV, per germline. The CDR3 runs to 13 residues. For this clonotype: Its matching antigen is unknown.

UMI labels and 5' RACE were used to prepare the TRB cDNA libraries. TCRdb re-called the 5' RACE reads; one entry per CDR3 protein, DNA not given. This repertoire includes about 130,000 distinct CDR3 sequences. This TCR was sampled from a human donor in good health. Some clones in this sample may be carry-over from other donors' samples. This sequence joins TRBV11-2 and TRBJ2-7; TCRdb designates TRBD1, a call that cannot be tested without DNA. Sequencing was done on a sample of naive CXCR3- CD8+ T cells from blood. The subset here: CD45RO-CCR7+CD27+CD95- naive CD8+ T cells lacking CXCR3 (TNR3-). The CDR3 loop reads CASSLIGPVEQYF.